This section outlines one T cell receptor (beta chain) sequence together with its context. What it recognizes is unknown. This sample is drawn from a study of response to subunit inactivated influenza vaccine. TCRdb independently ran MiXCR on the RT-PCR reads; one entry per CDR3 protein. The sample has some 300,000 distinct CDR3 sequences, around 22% seen once; the top ten hold 10% to 13%. Study-level points and caveats: Authors suggested that a seasonal influenza vaccination recruits few new T cells each time.

The CDR3 is 16 residues long. V was shortened by 0 bases and J by 4 bases, with 15 bases between the two germline ends. Germline CDR1 reads GTSNPN; CDR2 reads SVGIG (reference sequence). The input for sequencing was PBMCs from blood, taken 21 months after vaccination. This sequence was found in a man aged 50 to 69 who received an inactivated influenza vaccine. The genes are TRBV30 and TRBJ2-2; TRBD2 might be the D (6 bases). This CDR3 reads CAWSVLGSGGTGELFF. DNA for the CDR3: TGTGCCTGGAGTGTACTGGGTAGCGGAGGCACCGGGGAGCTGTTTTTT.